These 3 T cell receptor beta chains originate from one sample sequenced in a study of shared clonotypes between healthy human individuals. Repertoires were generated with immunoSEQ multiplex PCR, while TCRdb's copy carries only in-frame clones and drops some. Among approximately 1,000,000 clones listed, around 78% were seen once. The sample consisted of memory CD4+ T cells from PBMCs. Regarding subset: CD45RA-negative fraction. These TCRs come from a man aged 18 to 35 in good health. Some clones in this sample may be carry-over from other donors' samples.

V gene TRBV11-2 combines with J gene TRBJ2-1, with D possibly matching TRBD2 (5 bases). The CDR3 runs to 15 residues. V was shortened by 3 bases and J by 2 bases, with 11 bases between the two germline ends. Germline CDR1 is SGHAT and CDR2 is FQNNGV. CDR3 DNA sequence: TGTGCCAGCAGCTTGGGGAGCGCCGCCTACAATGAGCAGTTCTTC. As protein: CASSLGSAAYNEQFF.

This chain connects TRBV25-1 to TRBJ2-3; 7 nucleotides align to TRBD2. With V trimmed by 3 bases and J by 4 bases, 4 bases remained unmatched. The CDR3 has 14 amino acids. CDR1 MGHDK and CDR2 SYGVNS come from the germline V gene. The CDR3 loop is CASSDVGGADTQYF. CDR3 in DNA: TGTGCCAGCAGTGATGTTGGGGGGGCAGATACGCAGTATTTT.

The chain recombines TRBV30 with TRBJ1-3, with no clear D. V lost 2 bases and J lost 3, with 2 bases in between. Germline V gene lookup returns CDR1 GTSNPN and CDR2 SVGIG (reference sequence). CDR3 size: 11 residues. CDR3 residues: CAWSLGNTIYF. The CDR3 nucleotides are TGTGCCTGGAGTCTTGGAAACACCATATATTTT.